This is a list of T cell receptor beta chains from one sample in a study of blood T cell repertoires in COVID-19. Clones were sequenced by immunoSEQ multiplex PCR, and TCRdb holds only the in-frame ones, with some missing. The table shows 200,000 to 250,000 clones, with 70% to 90% occurring only once. Material: peripheral blood. Receptors were obtained from a human donor in a cohort sampled during active COVID-19. CDR3s include the opening cysteine and the closing phenylalanine or tryptophan. A D gene is named only where the DNA matches it firmly. Size values are once, few and many counts, or a class for expanded clones, and some rows have none.

>TRBV11-3|TRBJ2-7|TRBD2|.
TGTGCCAGCAGCTTCGAGCGGGACTCCTACGAGCAGTACTTC
CASSFERDSYEQYF
>TRBV9|TRBJ2-7|.|.
TGTGCCAGCAGCCCCCACACGAAAAACTACGAGCAGTACTTC
CASSPHTKNYEQYF
>TRBV5-1|TRBJ2-3|TRBD2|few
TGCGCCAGCAGCTTACCCCTAGCGGACGTAGGCACAGATACGCAGTATTTT
CASSLPLADVGTDTQYF
>TRBV11-2|TRBJ2-3|.|.
TGTGCCAGCAGCTTAGGGCCCACAGATACGCAGTATTTT
CASSLGPTDTQYF
>TRBV5-4|TRBJ1-3|.|.
TGTGCCAGCAGCTCGACAGGACCCTCTGGAAACACCATATATTTT
CASSSTGPSGNTIYF
>TRBV5-6|TRBJ1-5|TRBD1|many
TGTGCCAGCAGCTTACAGGGGGGTCAGCCCCAGCATTTT
CASSLQGGQPQHF
>TRBV4-2|TRBJ2-1|TRBD1|.
TGTGCCAGCAGCCCAACCGACAGGGGGCCCTTCTCCTACAATGAGCAGTTCTTC
CASSPTDRGPFSYNEQFF
>TRBV7-9|TRBJ2-5|TRBD2|few
TGTGCCAGCAGCTCGGGACTAGTTGTGGAGACCCAGTACTTC
CASSSGLVVETQYF
>TRBV19|TRBJ2-5|.|once
TGTGCCAGTAGTATAGCCTCGAGACAGCCCCAAGAGACCCAGTACTTC
CASSIASRQPQETQYF
>TRBV30|TRBJ1-2|.|.
TGTGCCTGGAGTCCCGGGGTCTCCTATGGCTACACCTTC
CAWSPGVSYGYTF
>TRBV5-4|TRBJ1-5|.|.
TGTGCCAGCAGCTTGGAACAGGGTCGGGCCCAGCATTTT
CASSLEQGRAQHF
>TRBV24-1|TRBJ2-1|TRBD2|.
TGTGCCACCAGTGATCTGACTAGCGGGACTTACAATGAGCAGTTCTTC
CATSDLTSGTYNEQFF
>TRBV5-6|TRBJ2-7|.|.
TGTGCCAGCAGCTCTAGGTCTCGCAGGGTCTCCTACGAGCAGTACTTC
CASSSRSRRVSYEQYF
>TRBV6-5|TRBJ2-2|.|.
TGTGCCAGCAGTTACTCGACCTCGGGAGACACCGGGGAGCTGTTTTTT
CASSYSTSGDTGELFF
>TRBV6-5|TRBJ1-1|.|.
TGTGCCAGCAGTTCTCCGGGGAGCGGAGCTTTCTTT
CASSSPGSGAFF
>TRBV12-3/TRBV12-4|TRBJ2-3|.|once
TGTGCCAGCAGTTTCTCTATACTGACGCAGTATTTT
CASSFSILTQYF